Below, 17 T cell receptor beta chains from the same sample are listed, as sequenced in a study of T cell repertoires in cytomegalovirus infection (dated by TCRdb to between 2019 and 2020). Sequencer: Illumina HiSeq 1500. TCRdb reanalyzed the raw reads on its own, using fastp at Q25 for trimming and MiXCR for clone calling, and kept in-frame beta chains. Each CDR3 protein appears once, grouped with its most common genes and DNA. The sample table records around 450,000 distinct CDR3 sequences; roughly a third of these occur just once. The top ten hold approximately 15% of the sample. Specimen: PBMCs. The receptors come from a human donor in good health (CMV status not recorded). Some clones in this sample may be carry-over from other donors' samples.

The chain recombines TRBV12-3 or TRBV12-4 with TRBJ1-3; D is uncertain. V was cut by 10 bases and J by 0 bases, with 10 bases left in between. The length of the CDR3 is 13 residues. CDR3 amino acids: CANSAHSGNTIYF. The CDR3 region has the DNA TGTGCCAACAGCGCGCACTCTGGAAACACCATATATTTT.

On this clonotype: A much larger clone lies one base from this, so it may be a read error. This chain connects TRBV6-5 to TRBJ2-4; D unclear. Looked up from germline, CDR1 is MNHEY and CDR2 is SVGAGI. V was pared by 9 bases and J by 6 bases, with 9 bases between. This CDR3 comprises 11 residues. CDR3 in DNA: TGTGCCAGTTGTTTCGGAAACATTCAGTACTTC. Amino acids: CASCFGNIQYF.

V is TRBV6-2 or TRBV6-3 and J is TRBJ2-3, with 9 bases lining up with TRBD2. The CDR3 has 13 residues. Germline trimming cut 6 bases from V and 6 bases from J; bases unmatched to any gene: 4. Germline loops: CDR1 MNHEY, CDR2 SVGEGT. CDR3 DNA: TGTGCCAGCAGGGGGACTAGCAGGGATACGCAGTATTTT. This encodes CASRGTSRDTQYF.

V is TRBV27 and J is TRBJ2-3; 11 bases line up with TRBD2. Germline values: CDR1 MNHEY, CDR2 SMNVEV (reference sequence). CDR3 length: 17 residues. Trimming took 7 bases from V and 6 from J; bases not matched to a gene: 15. The CDR3 coding sequence is TGTGCCAGCACACCACGATGGCTAGCGGGGGGATTCGATACGCAGTATTTT. It is translated as CASTPRWLAGGFDTQYF.

The sample holds a few counts of this clonotype. This chain joins TRBV4-1 and TRBJ1-1; D may be TRBD1 (5 bases). Germline values: CDR1 MGHRA, CDR2 YSYEKL. CDR3 length equals 14 residues. V dropped 2 bases and J dropped 4 bases, with 11 bases sitting between them. The CDR3: CASSQKTERTEAFF. CDR3 nucleotide sequence: TGCGCCAGCAGCCAAAAGACAGAGCGCACTGAAGCTTTCTTT.

This clonotype was seen a handful of times. The chain has TRBV12-3 or TRBV12-4 and TRBJ1-1; no clear D gene. Trimming took 3 bases from V and 3 from J, leaving 8 bases between them. The CDR3 is made up of 13 amino acids. CDR3 DNA: TGTGCCAGCAGTTTCCGTTTGGACACTGAAGCTTTCTTT. This gives the protein CASSFRLDTEAFF.

This clonotype has just a few counts. The rearrangement uses TRBV20-1 and TRBJ1-1; the D gene is possibly TRBD1 (6 bases). Trimming pared 1 base from V and 2 bases from J, leaving 14 bases between. The CDR3 is made up of 15 amino acids. Germline V gene lookup returns CDR1 DFQATT and CDR2 SNEGSKA (reference sequence). The CDR3 DNA reads as TGCAGTGCTAGAGCGAAAAACAGGGTCAACACTGAAGCTTTCTTT. Amino acid sequence: CSARAKNRVNTEAFF.

In the case of this clonotype: Likely a read error: the CDR3 ends without its conserved phenylalanine or tryptophan. The chain employs TRBV19 and TRBJ2-7, with 9 positions matching TRBD1. Germline loops: CDR1 LNHDA, CDR2 SQIVND (reference sequence). This CDR3 is built from 13 residues. The junction had 3 bases not matched to a gene; V was cut back by 6 bases and J by 3 bases. The CDR3 region has the DNA TGTGCCAGTAGGCGGGGACAGGGCTACGAGCAGTACTTA. Translated: CASRRGQGYEQYL.

This clonotype was seen at least ten times. CDR3 region: CASSLPHQGSSYNEQFF. Written as DNA, the CDR3 is TGTGCCAGCAGCCTACCCCATCAGGGGAGCTCCTACAATGAGCAGTTCTTC. This chain uses TRBV7-7 with TRBJ2-1, with D possibly TRBD1 on 6 matching bases. The CDR3 runs 17 residues. V was cut by 5 bases and J by 0 bases, with 17 bases left in between. Germline V gene data show CDR1 as SSHAT and CDR2 as FNYEAQ (reference sequence).

V gene TRBV7-8 combines with J gene TRBJ2-7, with D possibly matching TRBD1 (6 bases). V lost 5 bases to trimming and J lost 2 bases, with 16 bases between them. The CDR3 totals 15 residues. Germline V gene sequence: CDR1 SGHVS, CDR2 FQNEAQ. The CDR3 loop reads CASSPWAQGAYEQYF. In nucleotides, the CDR3 is TGTGCCAGCAGCCCCTGGGCACAGGGAGCCTACGAGCAGTACTTC.

The chain employs TRBV7-6 and TRBJ2-5, with 8 bases aligning to TRBD2. Per germline, CDR1 SGHVS and CDR2 FNYEAQ. J was trimmed by 4 bases and V by 4 bases; bases with no gene match: 8. The CDR3 loop spans 15 amino acids. This chain's CDR3 is CASSSTGGLGETQYF. The DNA of the CDR3 is TGTGCCAGCAGCTCGACGGGGGGGCTAGGAGAGACCCAGTACTTC. The full variable domain, its missing parts supplied by reference TRBV7-6 and TRBJ2-5, is GAGVSQSPRYKVTKRGQDVALRCDPISGHVSLYWYRQALGQGPEFLTYFNYEAQQDKSGLPNDRFSAERPEGSISTLTIQRTEQRDSAMYRCASSSTGGLGETQYFGPGTRLLVL.

This clonotype was found many times. The chain's CDR3 is CASSWNGGGGVTQYF. Written as DNA, the CDR3 is TGTGCCAGCAGCTGGAATGGGGGGGGGGGAGTGACCCAGTACTTC. The V call is TRBV7-2, the J call TRBJ2-5; 7 bases line up with TRBD2. The V and J ends lost 4 bases and 7 bases, in that order; junction bases with no gene match: 12. In germline, CDR1 is SGHTA, CDR2 FQGNSA. This CDR3 spans 15 amino acids.

The rearrangement uses TRBV20-1 and TRBJ1-2, with unresolved D. From germline, CDR1 is DFQATT and CDR2 SNEGSKA (reference sequence). Trimming pared 0 bases from V and 7 bases from J, leaving 9 bases between. The CDR3 loop spans 12 amino acids. The CDR3 is CSARDGPSGYTF. CDR3 coding DNA: TGCAGTGCTAGAGATGGTCCAAGTGGCTACACCTTC.

The sample holds a few counts of this clonotype. V usage is TRBV6-5 and J usage is TRBJ2-6; no definite D call. Germline CDR1 MNHEY, CDR2 SVGAGI. The CDR3 covers 18 residues. The V and J ends lost 0 bases and 0 bases respectively, with 12 bases between them. CDR3 nucleotides: TGTGCCAGCAGTTACTCCCCCAGGCCCAGCTCTGGGGCCAACGTCCTGACTTTC. This gives the protein CASSYSPRPSSGANVLTF.

Concerning this clonotype: One base away lies a much larger clone, so this may be a sequencing read error. The chain combines TRBV27 with TRBJ2-7; possibly TRBD1 for D (5 bases). The V gene lost 6 bases and the J gene lost 0 bases, with 15 bases spanning the gap. The CDR3 has 15 amino acids. The germline CDR1 and CDR2 sequences are MNHEY and SMNVEV (reference sequence). This CDR3 reads CASSPRQGRSYEQYF. CDR3 bases: TGTGCCAGCAGCCCCAGGCAGGGTCGCTCCTACGAGCAGTACTTC.

The rearrangement links TRBV7-9 to TRBJ2-1; 10 nucleotides match TRBD1. With 4 bases clipped from V and 3 bases from J, the junction kept 0 bases outside the gene matches. The germline gives CDR1 SEHNR, CDR2 FQNEAQ (reference sequence). The CDR3 length is 14 residues. CDR3 in DNA: TGTGCCAGCAGCTGGACAGGGGGCTACAATGAGCAGTTCTTC. It yields the protein CASSWTGGYNEQFF.

This clonotype was seen only once. The V and J genes are TRBV10-3 and TRBJ2-2, with D possibly TRBD2 on 5 matching bases. This CDR3 is built from 17 residues. Germline V gives CDR1 ENHRY, CDR2 SYGVKD. Trimming took off 0 bases at V and 4 bases at J, with 15 bases between the two ends. The CDR3 DNA reads TGTGCCATCAGTGAGTCGACTCTGAGGGATCGCACCGGGGAGCTGTTTTTT. Protein product: CAISESTLRDRTGELFF.